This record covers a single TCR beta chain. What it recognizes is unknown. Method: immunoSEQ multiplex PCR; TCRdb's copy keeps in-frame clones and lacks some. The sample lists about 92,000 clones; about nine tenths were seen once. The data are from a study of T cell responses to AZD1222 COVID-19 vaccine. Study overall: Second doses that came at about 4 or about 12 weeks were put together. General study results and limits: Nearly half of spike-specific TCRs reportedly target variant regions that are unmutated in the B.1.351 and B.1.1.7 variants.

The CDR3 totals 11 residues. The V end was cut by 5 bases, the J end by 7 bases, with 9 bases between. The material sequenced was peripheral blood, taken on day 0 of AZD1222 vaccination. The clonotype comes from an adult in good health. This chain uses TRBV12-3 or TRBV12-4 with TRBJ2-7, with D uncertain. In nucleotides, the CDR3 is TGTGCCAGCAGTCGCGGTTATGAGCAGTACTTC. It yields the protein CASSRGYEQYF.